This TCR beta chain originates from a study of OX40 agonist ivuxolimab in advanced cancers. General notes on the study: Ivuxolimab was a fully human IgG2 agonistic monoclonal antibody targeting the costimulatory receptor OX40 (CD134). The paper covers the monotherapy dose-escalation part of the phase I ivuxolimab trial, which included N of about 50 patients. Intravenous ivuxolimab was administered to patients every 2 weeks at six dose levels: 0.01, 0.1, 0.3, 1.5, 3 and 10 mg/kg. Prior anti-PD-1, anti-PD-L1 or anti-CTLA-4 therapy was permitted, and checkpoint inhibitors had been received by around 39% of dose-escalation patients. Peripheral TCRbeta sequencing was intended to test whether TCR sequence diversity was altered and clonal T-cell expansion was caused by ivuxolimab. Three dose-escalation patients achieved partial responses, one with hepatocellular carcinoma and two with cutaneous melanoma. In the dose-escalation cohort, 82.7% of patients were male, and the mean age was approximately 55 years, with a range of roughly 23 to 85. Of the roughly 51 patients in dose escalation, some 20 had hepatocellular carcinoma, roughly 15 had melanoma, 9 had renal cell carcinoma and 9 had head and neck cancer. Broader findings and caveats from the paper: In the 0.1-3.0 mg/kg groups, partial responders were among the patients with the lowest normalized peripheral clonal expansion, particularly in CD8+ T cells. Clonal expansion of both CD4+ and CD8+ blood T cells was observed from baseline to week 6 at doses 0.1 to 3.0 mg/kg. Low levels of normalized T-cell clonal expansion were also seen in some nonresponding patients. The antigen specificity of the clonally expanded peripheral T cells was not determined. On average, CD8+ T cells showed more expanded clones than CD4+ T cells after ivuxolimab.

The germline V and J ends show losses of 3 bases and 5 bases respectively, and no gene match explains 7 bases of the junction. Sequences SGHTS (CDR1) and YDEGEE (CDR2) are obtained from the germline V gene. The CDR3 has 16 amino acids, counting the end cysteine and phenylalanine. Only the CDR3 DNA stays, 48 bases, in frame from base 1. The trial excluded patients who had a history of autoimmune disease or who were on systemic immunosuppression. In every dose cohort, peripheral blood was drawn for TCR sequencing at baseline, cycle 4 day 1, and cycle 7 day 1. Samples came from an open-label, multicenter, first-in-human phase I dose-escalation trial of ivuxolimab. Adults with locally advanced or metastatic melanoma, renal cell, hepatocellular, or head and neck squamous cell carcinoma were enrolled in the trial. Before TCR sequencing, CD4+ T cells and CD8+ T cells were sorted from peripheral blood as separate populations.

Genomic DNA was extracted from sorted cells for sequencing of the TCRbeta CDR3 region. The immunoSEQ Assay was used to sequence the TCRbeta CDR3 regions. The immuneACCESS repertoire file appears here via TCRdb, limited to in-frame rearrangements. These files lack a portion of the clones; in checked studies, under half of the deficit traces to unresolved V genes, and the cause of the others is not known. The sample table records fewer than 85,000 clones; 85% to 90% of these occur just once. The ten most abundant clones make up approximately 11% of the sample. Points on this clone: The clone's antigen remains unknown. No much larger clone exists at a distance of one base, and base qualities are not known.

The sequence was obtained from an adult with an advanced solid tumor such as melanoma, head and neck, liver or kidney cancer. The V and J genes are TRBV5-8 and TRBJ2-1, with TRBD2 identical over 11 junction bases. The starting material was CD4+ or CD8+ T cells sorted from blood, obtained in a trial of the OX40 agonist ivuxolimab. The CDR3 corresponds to CASSSLGTSGNNEQFF. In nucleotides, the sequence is TGTGCCAGCAGCTCTCTAGGGACTAGCGGAAACAATGAGCAGTTCTTC.